This is a list of T cell receptor beta chains from one sample in a study of identical twins. TCRdb analysed the 5' RACE reads with MiXCR anew, one entry per CDR3 protein. Among some 500,000 distinct CDR3 sequences listed, under 25% were seen once. The same specimen was also included in a second study, on T cells expressing NK-cell markers.

The specimen was CD4+ T cells sorted from blood. These receptors were obtained from a woman between 18 and 30 years old in good health. CDR3s include the opening cysteine and the closing phenylalanine or tryptophan. A D gene is named only where the DNA matches it firmly. Size is stated for part of the rows, as once, few or many counts, or as a class when the clone is expanded.

j_call: TRBJ2-1; clone_size: few; v_call: TRBV7-2; d_call: -; cdr3_nt: TGTGCCAGCAGCTTAGTGTTCCCGGGTCACAATGAGCAGTTCTTC; cdr3_aa: CASSLVFPGHNEQFF
j_call: TRBJ2-3; clone_size: -; v_call: TRBV7-3; d_call: -; cdr3_nt: TGTGCCAGCAGCTTATCGGTAGCCCCAGATACGCAGTATTTT; cdr3_aa: CASSLSVAPDTQYF
j_call: TRBJ2-3; clone_size: -; v_call: TRBV20-1; d_call: TRBD2; cdr3_nt: TGCAGTGCTAGACTAGCGGGGATCACAGATACGCAGTATTTT; cdr3_aa: CSARLAGITDTQYF
j_call: TRBJ2-6; clone_size: -; v_call: TRBV27; d_call: -; cdr3_nt: TGTGCCAGCAGTTTACGCCGTAGCTCTGGGGCCAACGTCCTGACTTTC; cdr3_aa: CASSLRRSSGANVLTF
j_call: TRBJ2-1; clone_size: -; v_call: TRBV6-1; d_call: -; cdr3_nt: TGTGCCAGCAGTGGCAGGGGGGGATACAATGAGCAGTTCTTC; cdr3_aa: CASSGRGGYNEQFF
j_call: TRBJ2-7; clone_size: -; v_call: TRBV5-1; d_call: -; cdr3_nt: TGCGCCAGCAGCTCTGGTCGGGGGTTAGGCTACGAGCAGTACTTC; cdr3_aa: CASSSGRGLGYEQYF
j_call: TRBJ2-5; clone_size: few; v_call: TRBV9; d_call: -; cdr3_nt: TGTGCCAGCAGCGTAGATGGGGACGAGGGGCGGACCCAGTACTTC; cdr3_aa: CASSVDGDEGRTQYF
j_call: TRBJ1-1; clone_size: few; v_call: TRBV18; d_call: TRBD1; cdr3_nt: TGTGCCAGCTCACCATTTGCGGGACAGCTCGGTAGTGGGACTGAAGCTTTCTTT; cdr3_aa: CASSPFAGQLGSGTEAFF
j_call: TRBJ2-1; clone_size: -; v_call: TRBV19; d_call: -; cdr3_nt: TGTGCCAGTAGTATCAGGGACTCCTACAATGAGCAGTTCTTC; cdr3_aa: CASSIRDSYNEQFF
j_call: TRBJ2-5; clone_size: few; v_call: TRBV5-6; d_call: -; cdr3_nt: TGTGCCAGCAGCTCCCGCGGACAGACCCTAGAGACCCAGTACTTC; cdr3_aa: CASSSRGQTLETQYF
j_call: TRBJ1-1; clone_size: once; v_call: TRBV11-2; d_call: TRBD1; cdr3_nt: TGTGCCAGCAGCTCCTACAAACCCGACAGGGTCAACACTGAAGCTTTCTTT; cdr3_aa: CASSSYKPDRVNTEAFF
j_call: TRBJ2-5; clone_size: -; v_call: TRBV20-1; d_call: -; cdr3_nt: TGCAGTGGAGAGACCCAGTACTTC; cdr3_aa: CSGETQYF
j_call: TRBJ2-7; clone_size: -; v_call: TRBV7-8; d_call: -; cdr3_nt: TGTGCCAGCAGCATAGGTCTAGGGCCTCCGATGGAGCAGTACTTC; cdr3_aa: CASSIGLGPPMEQYF
j_call: TRBJ1-2; clone_size: -; v_call: TRBV20-1; d_call: -; cdr3_nt: TGCAGTGCCCTCGTCGCCCAGGGCAGTCCTTGGGGCTACACCTTC; cdr3_aa: CSALVAQGSPWGYTF
j_call: TRBJ2-7; clone_size: few; v_call: TRBV27; d_call: -; cdr3_nt: TGTGCCAGCAGAAATAGCCTTACCTACGAGCAGTACTTC; cdr3_aa: CASRNSLTYEQYF
j_call: TRBJ1-5; clone_size: -; v_call: TRBV20-1; d_call: -; cdr3_nt: TGCAGTGCTAGAGATGGCGGGGGCGGCAATCAGCCCCAGCATTTT; cdr3_aa: CSARDGGGGNQPQHF
j_call: TRBJ2-2; clone_size: -; v_call: TRBV7-9; d_call: TRBD2; cdr3_nt: TGTGCCAGCAGCGGACTAGTCGGCACCGGGGAGCTGTTTTTT; cdr3_aa: CASSGLVGTGELFF
j_call: TRBJ1-6; clone_size: -; v_call: TRBV9; d_call: -; cdr3_nt: TGTGCCAGCAGCTTAGAGCCGAACTCCTATAATTCACCCCTCCACTTT; cdr3_aa: CASSLEPNSYNSPLHF
j_call: TRBJ2-1; clone_size: few; v_call: TRBV20-1; d_call: TRBD2; cdr3_nt: TGCAGTGCTCAGACTAGCGGTGTCTCCTACAATGAGCAGTTCTTC; cdr3_aa: CSAQTSGVSYNEQFF
j_call: TRBJ2-7; clone_size: -; v_call: TRBV11-2; d_call: -; cdr3_nt: TGTGCCAGCAGGCAGAACCGGGACGGGTCCTACGAGCAGTACTTC; cdr3_aa: CASRQNRDGSYEQYF
j_call: TRBJ2-1; clone_size: many; v_call: TRBV20-1; d_call: -; cdr3_nt: TGCAGTGCTAGAGGGATAGATTGGGGTAGCGCCGAGCAGTTCTTC; cdr3_aa: CSARGIDWGSAEQFF
j_call: TRBJ1-1; clone_size: few; v_call: TRBV5-1; d_call: -; cdr3_nt: TGCGCCAGCAGCTCCTTGGACAATATGGGGACTGAAGCTTTCTTT; cdr3_aa: CASSSLDNMGTEAFF
j_call: TRBJ2-5; clone_size: many; v_call: TRBV12-3/TRBV12-4; d_call: -; cdr3_nt: TGTGCCAGCAGTTTAGGGCGAGAGACCCAGTACTTC; cdr3_aa: CASSLGRETQYF
j_call: TRBJ2-5; clone_size: few; v_call: TRBV20-1; d_call: -; cdr3_nt: TGCAGTGCTAGAGACCCGTTAAGATCGAGCGTTAGAGAAAGGACCCAGTACTTC; cdr3_aa: CSARDPLRSSVRERTQYF
j_call: TRBJ2-7; clone_size: -; v_call: TRBV7-8; d_call: TRBD1; cdr3_nt: TGTGCCACCACAGACAGGGGGTCTTTCTACGAGCAGTACTTC; cdr3_aa: CATTDRGSFYEQYF
j_call: TRBJ1-1; clone_size: few; v_call: TRBV20-1; d_call: -; cdr3_nt: TGCAGTGCTAGAAAGCCGGGGGCGACCACTGAAGCTTTCTTT; cdr3_aa: CSARKPGATTEAFF
j_call: TRBJ2-3; clone_size: few; v_call: TRBV6-1; d_call: TRBD1; cdr3_nt: TGTGCCAGCAGCTCCGGACAGGCGACAACAGATACGCAGTATTTT; cdr3_aa: CASSSGQATTDTQYF
j_call: TRBJ1-2; clone_size: many; v_call: TRBV20-1; d_call: -; cdr3_nt: TGCAGTGCTAGAGATCTATCGGATGGCTACACCTTC; cdr3_aa: CSARDLSDGYTF
j_call: TRBJ2-2; clone_size: few; v_call: TRBV7-2; d_call: -; cdr3_nt: TGTGCCAGCAGCTTGAAAACAGGGTCCACCGGGGAGCTGTTTTTT; cdr3_aa: CASSLKTGSTGELFF
j_call: TRBJ2-1; clone_size: -; v_call: TRBV11-1; d_call: TRBD2; cdr3_nt: TGTGCCAGCACCTTACCGTGGTCTAGCGGAAGCTCCTACAATGAGCAGTTCTTC; cdr3_aa: CASTLPWSSGSSYNEQFF
j_call: TRBJ2-7; clone_size: -; v_call: TRBV6-5; d_call: -; cdr3_nt: TGTGCCAGCAGGGTGGCAAACGAGCAGTACTTC; cdr3_aa: CASRVANEQYF
j_call: TRBJ2-3; clone_size: -; v_call: TRBV10-3; d_call: -; cdr3_nt: TGTGCCATCAGTGAGTCGAAGGGTTTGGATACGCAGTATTTT; cdr3_aa: CAISESKGLDTQYF
j_call: TRBJ2-7; clone_size: -; v_call: TRBV20-1; d_call: TRBD1; cdr3_nt: TGCAGTGCTAGGGGACAGTCAATTTACTACGAGCAGTACTTC; cdr3_aa: CSARGQSIYYEQYF
j_call: TRBJ1-5; clone_size: -; v_call: TRBV15; d_call: TRBD1; cdr3_nt: TGTGCCACCAGACCTCCCGGGGACAGTTATCAGCCCCAGCATTTT; cdr3_aa: CATRPPGDSYQPQHF
j_call: TRBJ2-3; clone_size: -; v_call: TRBV6-1; d_call: -; cdr3_nt: TGTGCCAGCAGTGATCCCTCTACTATCACAGATACGCAGTATTTT; cdr3_aa: CASSDPSTITDTQYF
j_call: TRBJ2-2; clone_size: few; v_call: TRBV9; d_call: TRBD2; cdr3_nt: TGTGCCAGCAGTCCCTACCTAGCGGGAGGGCCCAACGGGGAGCTGTTTTTT; cdr3_aa: CASSPYLAGGPNGELFF
j_call: TRBJ1-2; clone_size: -; v_call: TRBV12-3/TRBV12-4; d_call: -; cdr3_nt: TGTGCCAGCAGTTACACCGGGAGCCACCGTTACACCTTC; cdr3_aa: CASSYTGSHRYTF
j_call: TRBJ2-2; clone_size: -; v_call: TRBV20-1; d_call: TRBD2; cdr3_nt: TGCAGTGCTAGATCCCCAGGACTAGACACCGGGGAGCTGTTTTTT; cdr3_aa: CSARSPGLDTGELFF
j_call: TRBJ2-7; clone_size: -; v_call: TRBV20-1; d_call: -; cdr3_nt: TGCAGTGCCCTCCCGGCAGGGGGGAAGTACGAGCAGTACTTC; cdr3_aa: CSALPAGGKYEQYF
j_call: TRBJ2-3; clone_size: many; v_call: TRBV7-2; d_call: TRBD2; cdr3_nt: TGTGCCAGCACCGAAAGCGGGACCGAGGGTACGCAGTATTTT; cdr3_aa: CASTESGTEGTQYF
j_call: TRBJ1-1; clone_size: many; v_call: TRBV12-3/TRBV12-4; d_call: -; cdr3_nt: TGTGCCAGCAGTGTCACAATGGGCACTGAAGCTTTCTTT; cdr3_aa: CASSVTMGTEAFF
j_call: TRBJ1-1; clone_size: few; v_call: TRBV3-1; d_call: -; cdr3_nt: TGTGCCAGCATCCAGGGTTCTGAAGCTTTCTTT; cdr3_aa: CASIQGSEAFF
j_call: TRBJ2-7; clone_size: -; v_call: TRBV18; d_call: TRBD1; cdr3_nt: TGTGCCAGCTCCCCAGGACAGGGGACATTCCACGAGCAGTACTTC; cdr3_aa: CASSPGQGTFHEQYF
j_call: TRBJ2-1; clone_size: few; v_call: TRBV5-1; d_call: -; cdr3_nt: TGCGCCAGCAGCTTGAGCGGGCAGGGGCCCTACAATGAGCAGTTCTTC; cdr3_aa: CASSLSGQGPYNEQFF
j_call: TRBJ2-1; clone_size: few; v_call: TRBV9; d_call: -; cdr3_nt: TGTGCCAGCAGCGTAGGTTTGTTACCCCCTAATGAGCAGTTCTTC; cdr3_aa: CASSVGLLPPNEQFF
j_call: TRBJ2-2; clone_size: -; v_call: TRBV5-1; d_call: -; cdr3_nt: TGCGCCAGCCAGGGGACGACGAACACCGGGGAGCTGTTTTTT; cdr3_aa: CASQGTTNTGELFF
j_call: TRBJ1-5; clone_size: few; v_call: TRBV20-1; d_call: -; cdr3_nt: TGCAGTGCAGACCTCGGTGGTAAGAATCAGCCCCAGCATTTT; cdr3_aa: CSADLGGKNQPQHF
j_call: TRBJ1-2; clone_size: few; v_call: TRBV6-1; d_call: TRBD1; cdr3_nt: TGTGCCAGCAGTGGACCAAGGGGGCATGGCTACACCTTC; cdr3_aa: CASSGPRGHGYTF
j_call: TRBJ2-3; clone_size: few; v_call: TRBV5-1; d_call: -; cdr3_nt: TGCGCCAGCAGCTTTACGGTTATGGGGGGACGAGATACGCAGTATTTT; cdr3_aa: CASSFTVMGGRDTQYF
j_call: TRBJ1-2; clone_size: -; v_call: TRBV5-1; d_call: -; cdr3_nt: TGCGCCAGCAGCTTGGCCGAGGGAGGGGGTAACTATGGCTACACCTTC; cdr3_aa: CASSLAEGGGNYGYTF
j_call: TRBJ2-2; clone_size: many; v_call: TRBV6-5; d_call: -; cdr3_nt: TGTGCCAGCAGTTATTCGACTAGAGGCACCGGGGAGCTGTTTTTT; cdr3_aa: CASSYSTRGTGELFF
j_call: TRBJ2-1; clone_size: -; v_call: TRBV5-1; d_call: TRBD2; cdr3_nt: TGCGCCAGCAGCTGGACTAGCGGGGCTGAGCAGTTCTTC; cdr3_aa: CASSWTSGAEQFF
j_call: TRBJ2-1; clone_size: few; v_call: TRBV2; d_call: TRBD1; cdr3_nt: TGTGCCAGGGGGACAGGGGACTTCCATGAGCAGTTCTTC; cdr3_aa: CARGTGDFHEQFF
j_call: TRBJ2-6; clone_size: few; v_call: TRBV20-1; d_call: TRBD1; cdr3_nt: TGCAGTGCTTCATCACGGGACAGGGGGCTTTCTGGGGCCAACGTCCTGACTTTC; cdr3_aa: CSASSRDRGLSGANVLTF
j_call: TRBJ2-7; clone_size: -; v_call: TRBV13; d_call: TRBD2; cdr3_nt: TGTGCCAGCAGACAAGGGACTAGCGGGAAATACGAGCAGTACTTC; cdr3_aa: CASRQGTSGKYEQYF